This T cell receptor (beta chain) is from a study of post-analysis software for immune sequencing data. Study in general: Relapsing-remitting, secondary progressive and progressive-relapsing multiple sclerosis courses were included.

The CDR3 runs 14 residues. This clonotype appeared a few times. As yet, its antigen is unknown. One end of the junction does not line up with germline, which may come from a read error. The library was made from cDNA and included unique molecular identifiers. The source material, about 0.85 to 11 million T cells, gave rise to 510,000 or so cDNA molecules. TCRdb ran MiXCR on the PCR reads and lists one entry per CDR3 protein. The profile shows about 200,000 distinct CDR3 sequences, around 29% of them singletons. Study-level findings and limits: TRBV5-6, TRBV5-1 and TRBV20-1 were among 4 or 5 TRBV segments more frequent in patients than controls. Analysis by F measure revealed that same-batch samples clustered strongly together. Significantly decreased normalized Chao1 diversity was recorded for multiple sclerosis patients relative to controls.

The genes are TRBV12-3 or TRBV12-4 and TRBJ1-6; possibly TRBD1 for D (6 bases). The receptor was derived from a girl aged 2-17 years with multiple sclerosis. The material sequenced was blood. The CDR3 loop is CASTRTAGNSPPHF. The CDR3 nucleotides read TGTGCCAGCACCCGGACAGCCGGTAATTCACCCCCCCACTTT.